The rows below give T cell receptor beta chains drawn from one sample of a study of metastatic and nonmetastatic thyroid tumors. From the PCR reads, TCRdb re-called clones with MiXCR. This table holds around 4,300 clones, approximately 22% found once. The sequenced sample was tumor tissue. These receptors all stem from a male donor with papillary thyroid cancer or a benign thyroid nodule (not recorded which). Some clones in this sample may be carry-over from other donors' samples. The CDR3 runs from the conserved cysteine through the conserved F or W. Fields, in order: V gene, D gene, J gene, clone size, CDR3 protein, CDR3 DNA. A D gene is named only where the DNA matches it firmly. Only some rows state a clone size, as once, few, many or a class for expanded clones.

TRBV4-1,NA,TRBJ1-6,NA,CASRNTWSLGNNSPLHF,TGCGCCAGCAGGAATACCTGGTCCCTCGGAAATAATTCACCCCTCCACTTT
TRBV28,NA,TRBJ2-2,few,CASSLGAPGELFF,TGTGCCAGCAGTCTAGGAGCGCCCGGGGAGCTGTTTTTT
TRBV6-6,NA,TRBJ1-1,medium-sized,CASSYSMTGRNGAFF,TGTGCCAGCAGTTACTCAATGACAGGTAGGAACGGAGCTTTCTTT
TRBV11-3,NA,TRBJ2-7,NA,CASSKGGSSYEQYF,TGTGCCAGCAGCAAAGGGGGGTCGTCCTACGAGCAGTACTTC
TRBV6-6,NA,TRBJ2-5,many,CASSYLLDPGETQYF,TGTGCCAGCAGTTATTTACTAGACCCCGGGGAGACCCAGTACTTC
TRBV28,TRBD1,TRBJ1-2,medium-sized,CASSPTGQGPYGYTF,TGTGCCAGCAGCCCCACGGGACAGGGCCCTTATGGCTACACCTTC
TRBV20-1,TRBD2,TRBJ2-4,medium-sized,CSASSSSGGDIQYF,TGCAGTGCTAGTAGCTCTAGCGGAGGGGACATTCAGTACTTC
TRBV25-1,TRBD2,TRBJ2-1,large,CASSASGTSDYNEQFF,TGTGCCAGCAGTGCGTCCGGGACTAGCGATTACAATGAGCAGTTCTTC
TRBV12-3/TRBV12-4,NA,TRBJ2-7,NA,CASSSAGGFEQYF,TGTGCCAGCAGTTCGGCTGGGGGGTTCGAGCAGTACTTC
TRBV12-3/TRBV12-4,TRBD2,TRBJ2-2,NA,CASSLGLAGGPGELFF,TGTGCCAGCAGTTTGGGACTAGCGGGAGGGCCCGGGGAGCTGTTTTTT
TRBV5-6,NA,TRBJ2-7,NA,CASSLEHREQYF,TGTGCCAGCAGCTTGGAGCATCGGGAGCAGTACTTC
TRBV10-3,TRBD1,TRBJ1-2,few,CAITDRGGAHGYTF,TGTGCCATCACCGACAGGGGGGGAGCCCATGGCTACACCTTC
TRBV6-1,TRBD1,TRBJ2-7,hyperexpanded,CASNSGGPEDLYEQYF,TGTGCCAGCAATTCAGGGGGCCCAGAGGACCTCTACGAGCAGTACTTC
TRBV12-3/TRBV12-4,TRBD1,TRBJ1-5,many,CASSTGGGPQPQHF,TGTGCCAGCTCTACCGGAGGGGGCCCTCAGCCCCAGCATTTT
TRBV12-3/TRBV12-4,NA,TRBJ2-5,few,CASSPLWGVGGRETQYF,TGTGCCAGCAGCCCCCTGTGGGGAGTTGGAGGGCGCGAGACGCAGTACTTC
TRBV5-1,TRBD2,TRBJ2-1,few,CASSAGVSKNEQFF,TGCGCCAGCAGCGCGGGAGTCAGTAAGAATGAGCAGTTCTTC
TRBV20-1,TRBD2,TRBJ2-7,NA,CSALGRTSGGAPYF,TGCAGTGCTCTAGGCCGGACTAGCGGGGGGGCCCCGTACTTC
TRBV6-1,NA,TRBJ1-6,NA,CASSEEGPTNNSPLHF,TGTGCCAGCAGTGAAGAGGGGCCAACAAATAATTCACCCCTCCACTTT
TRBV20-1,NA,TRBJ2-4,medium-sized,CSAQSGIQYF,TGCAGTGCCCAGTCAGGCATTCAGTACTTC
TRBV6-4,NA,TRBJ1-2,few,CASSEEENYGYTF,TGTGCCAGCAGTGAGGAGGAGAACTATGGCTACACCTTC
TRBV5-4,NA,TRBJ2-7,NA,CASSFKGKSEQYF,TGTGCCAGCAGCTTTAAGGGAAAGTCCGAGCAGTACTTC
TRBV2,NA,TRBJ1-3,few,CASSWTSAGNTIYF,TGTGCCAGCAGTTGGACAAGCGCTGGAAACACCATATATTTT
TRBV20-1,TRBD2,TRBJ2-2,large,CSARLAGGPAGELFF,TGCAGTGCTAGACTAGCGGGAGGCCCAGCGGGGGAGCTGTTTTTT
TRBV15,NA,TRBJ1-1,many,CAVATDNTEAFF,TGTGCCGTCGCGACCGACAACACTGAAGCTTTCTTT
TRBV5-1,NA,TRBJ2-5,NA,CASSPSGGSGETQYF,TGCGCCAGCAGCCCCAGTGGAGGCTCAGGGGAGACCCAGTACTTC
TRBV6-1,NA,TRBJ1-5,NA,CASSGTPNQPQHF,TGTGCCAGCAGTGGAACCCCCAATCAGCCCCAGCATTTT
TRBV11-1,TRBD1,TRBJ2-6,NA,CASSPTTGTGANVLTF,TGTGCCAGCAGCCCGACGACAGGGACTGGGGCCAACGTCCTGACTTTC
TRBV5-1,NA,TRBJ1-1,many,CASSTGVGGAPSNTEAFF,TGCGCCAGCAGCACCGGGGTCGGGGGGGCCCCTTCGAACACTGAAGCTTTCTTT
TRBV27,TRBD2,TRBJ2-1,NA,CASSPRLAGVGGGYNEQFF,TGTGCCAGCAGTCCTCGACTAGCGGGAGTGGGTGGCGGATACAATGAGCAGTTCTTC
TRBV6-1,TRBD2,TRBJ2-3,many,CASSSGRPIDTQYF,TGTGCCAGCAGTAGCGGGAGGCCCATAGATACGCAGTATTTT
TRBV5-1,NA,TRBJ2-5,many,CASSLPSQETQYF,TGCGCCAGCAGCTTGCCTTCTCAAGAGACCCAGTACTTC
TRBV28,NA,TRBJ1-5,large,CASSLYRGQPQHF,TGTGCCAGCAGTTTATATCGTGGTCAGCCCCAGCATTTT
TRBV7-9,TRBD1,TRBJ2-1,many,CASSSDRANYNEQFF,TGTGCCAGCAGCTCCGACAGGGCGAACTACAATGAGCAGTTCTTC
TRBV6-1,TRBD1,TRBJ1-2,NA,CASSLGQGVPDGYTF,TGTGCCAGCAGTTTGGGACAGGGGGTGCCTGACGGCTACACCTTC
TRBV28,NA,TRBJ2-5,NA,CASSFFNQETQYF,TGTGCCAGCAGTTTTTTCAACCAAGAGACCCAGTACTTC
TRBV6-1,TRBD1,TRBJ1-2,few,CASSETGQGTWSGYTF,TGTGCCAGCAGTGAAACTGGACAGGGGACGTGGAGTGGCTACACCTTC
TRBV2,TRBD2,TRBJ2-7,NA,CASRAGSPYEQYF,TGTGCCAGCAGAGCGGGGTCTCCCTACGAGCAGTACTTC
TRBV6-7,NA,TRBJ2-7,few,CASSPFCYEQYF,TGTGCCAGCAGTCCCTTTTGCTACGAGCAGTACTTC
TRBV11-1,NA,TRBJ2-6,NA,CASSFMSSSGANVLTF,TGTGCCAGCAGCTTCATGTCCTCCTCTGGGGCCAACGTCCTGACTTTC
TRBV6-1,TRBD2,TRBJ2-2,medium-sized,CASSVSLAGPIHTGELFF,TGTGCCAGCAGTGTTTCGCTAGCGGGCCCGATTCACACCGGGGAGCTGTTTTTT
TRBV7-2,NA,TRBJ2-2,large,CASTPMGYTGELFF,TGTGCCAGCACCCCGATGGGTTACACCGGGGAGCTGTTTTTT
TRBV5-1,TRBD1,TRBJ1-3,NA,CASSPFGQGGGNTIYF,TGCGCCAGCAGCCCATTCGGACAGGGCGGTGGAAACACCATATATTTT